This T cell receptor (beta chain) was profiled in a study of prognosis after radiotherapy for stage I lung cancer. Study summary: The patient group consisted of 13 men and roughly 6 women whose ages spanned about 53 to 95, median about 72 years. General study points: Divergent TRBV and TRBJ gene usage has reportedly been observed between patients with and without metastases.

Regarding this clonotype: Its antigen is still unknown.

Genomic DNA provided the template from which TCR beta CDR3 was amplified by two-round multiplex PCR. Primers specific to each TRBV and TRBJ gene were used in first-round PCR. TCRdb independently ran MiXCR on the multiplex PCR reads; one entry per CDR3 protein. The data show fewer than 20,000 distinct CDR3 sequences, with 50% to 60% seen just once and roughly 26% held by the top ten. Looked up from germline, CDR1 is SGHAT and CDR2 is FQNNGV. The CDR3 consists of 14 residues. V shed 5 bases, J shed 3 bases, and the junction held 5 bases outside the gene matches. This sequence originates from a donor of 50 years or more with non-small cell lung cancer. Sequenced material: PBMCs, taken before or after stereotactic body radiation therapy (not recorded which). The chain carries TRBV11-2 and TRBJ1-2; 8 bases match TRBD1. CDR3 region: CASSIDRGDYGYTF. DNA of the CDR3: TGTGCCAGCAGCATCGACAGGGGAGACTATGGCTACACCTTC.